This TCR beta chain was retrieved from a study of blood T cell repertoires in COVID-19. The method was immunoSEQ multiplex PCR; TCRdb's version includes in-frame clones alone and lacks a portion of them. The sample yields around 190,000 clones, 85% to 90% seen once. V lost 10 bases to trimming and J lost 6 bases, with 21 bases between them. CDR1 MDHEN and CDR2 SYDVKM come from the germline V gene. The CDR3 consists of 15 residues. V is TRBV28 and J is TRBJ2-2, with D possibly matching TRBD2 (6 bases). Sequenced: PBMCs or T cells enriched from blood (not recorded which). The sequence was collected from a woman aged 40 to 50 in a cohort exposed to, infected with or recovered from COVID-19 (not recorded which). DNA of the CDR3: TGTGCCACCTCACCCCGGGACTTCCCCGCCGGGGAGCTGTTTTTT. Its protein product is CATSPRDFPAGELFF.